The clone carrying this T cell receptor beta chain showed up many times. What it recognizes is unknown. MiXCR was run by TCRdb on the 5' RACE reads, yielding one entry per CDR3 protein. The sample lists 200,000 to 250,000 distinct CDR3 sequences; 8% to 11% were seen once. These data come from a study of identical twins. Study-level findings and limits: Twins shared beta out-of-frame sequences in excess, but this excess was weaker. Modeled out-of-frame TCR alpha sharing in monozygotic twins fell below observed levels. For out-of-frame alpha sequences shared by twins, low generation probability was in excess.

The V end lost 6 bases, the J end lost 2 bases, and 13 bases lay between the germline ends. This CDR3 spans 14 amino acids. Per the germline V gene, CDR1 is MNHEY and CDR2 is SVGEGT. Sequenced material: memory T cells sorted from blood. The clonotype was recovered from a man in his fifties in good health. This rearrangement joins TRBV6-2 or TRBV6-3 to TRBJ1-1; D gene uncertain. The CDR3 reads CASSLNPSNTEAFF. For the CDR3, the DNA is TGTGCCAGCAGCCTGAACCCCTCTAACACTGAAGCTTTCTTT.